These 23 T cell receptor beta chains were all obtained from the same sample, sequenced in a study of blood T cell repertoires in COVID-19. Generated by immunoSEQ multiplex PCR, the TCRdb table keeps only in-frame clones and is missing some. The sample includes roughly 130,000 clones, roughly 80% of them seen just once. The sample was peripheral blood. Receptors were obtained from a woman in her fifties or sixties with acute or convalescent COVID-19.

In regard to this clone: Different DNA sequences within this sample yield the same CDR3. The V gene is TRBV7-2, the J gene TRBJ1-1; D call uncertain. The V gene lost 5 bases and the J gene lost 3 bases, with 10 bases spanning the gap. The CDR3 has 13 amino acids. From germline, CDR1 is SGHTA and CDR2 FQGNSA. The DNA for the CDR3 is TGTGCCAGCAGCCGGCGGGCGGACACTGAAGCTTTCTTT. Encoded protein: CASSRRADTEAFF.

This rearrangement joins TRBV7-9 to TRBJ1-1, with TRBD1 matching over 7 bases. V dropped 5 bases and J dropped 1; count of bases not matched to a gene: 4. The CDR3 is 14 residues long. Germline V lookup: CDR1 SEHNR, CDR2 FQNEAQ (reference sequence). The CDR3 region has the DNA TGTGCCAGCAGCCCCGACAGGGCGAACACTGAAGCTTTCTTT. Protein: CASSPDRANTEAFF.

This chain links TRBV9 with TRBJ2-2, with 10 bases matching TRBD1. The ends lost 0 bases at V and 5 bases at J; junction bases unmatched: 4. Germline V gene sequence: CDR1 SGDLS, CDR2 YYNGEE. The CDR3 sequence is 16 residues long. CDR3 nucleotides: TGTGCCAGCAGCGTAGTCGGGACAGGGGATACCGGGGAGCTGTTTTTT. Protein product: CASSVVGTGDTGELFF.

The CDR3 here is CAISTGPSGNTIYF. CDR3 coding DNA: TGTGCCATCAGTACAGGCCCCTCTGGAAACACCATATATTTT. This chain links TRBV10-3 with TRBJ1-3; maybe TRBD1 (5 bases). V was shortened by 5 bases and J by 0 bases, with 8 bases between the two germline ends. The CDR3 spans 14 residues. The germline gives CDR1 ENHRY, CDR2 SYGVKD.

In this sample, this clone turned up once. The CDR3 bases are TGTGCCAGCAGCGCCGCGGGACTGGGTGGCTACACCTTC. It codes for CASSAAGLGGYTF. The genes are TRBV14 and TRBJ1-2, with a weak D call TRBD1 (5 bases). CDR1 is SGHDN and CDR2 is FVKESK in the germline V gene. This CDR3 has 13 residues. V gave up 5 bases and J gave up 7 bases, with 14 bases separating them.

The V and J genes are TRBV19 and TRBJ1-2, with 10 bases lining up with TRBD1. J was trimmed by 3 bases and V by 3 bases; bases with no gene match: 1. CDR1 is LNHDA, CDR2 SQIVND, per germline (reference sequence). The CDR3 consists of 14 residues. This CDR3 is CASSIGTGDYGYTF. CDR3 nucleotide sequence: TGTGCCAGTAGTATCGGGACAGGGGACTATGGCTACACCTTC.

The chain links TRBV7-9 to TRBJ2-3; a weak D match, TRBD1 (5 bases). CDR1 is SEHNR and CDR2 is FQNEAQ in the germline V gene (reference sequence). The CDR3 totals 12 residues. Trimming took 2 bases from V and 14 from J, leaving 14 bases between them. This chain's CDR3 is CASSLQGASMYF. CDR3 bases: TGTGCCAGCAGCTTACAAGGGGCCTCGATGTATTTT.

The gene calls are TRBV27 and TRBJ2-2; no definite D call. Per germline, CDR1 MNHEY and CDR2 SMNVEV (reference sequence). This CDR3 is built from 12 residues. With 8 bases removed from V and 6 bases from J, the gap between germline ends came to 10 bases. CDR3 amino acids: CASRAVPGELFF. For the CDR3, the DNA is TGTGCCAGCCGCGCGGTACCCGGGGAGCTGTTTTTT.

J is TRBJ1-2 and V is TRBV11-1; 7 nucleotides match TRBD1. Germline CDR1 reads SGHAT; CDR2 reads FQDESV (reference sequence). This CDR3 contains 13 residues. J was trimmed by 4 bases and V by 2 bases; bases with no gene match: 1. The CDR3 nucleotides are TGTGCCAGCAGCTTACCAGGGGGCTATGGCTACACCTTC. Amino acid sequence: CASSLPGGYGYTF. Full variable domain (rest looked up from reference TRBV11-1 and TRBJ1-2): EAEVAQSPRYKITEKSQAVAFWCDPISGHATLYWYRQILGQGPELLVQFQDESVVDDSQLPKDRFSAERLKGVDSTLKIQPAELGDSAMYLCASSLPGGYGYTFGSGTRLTVV.

This chain joins TRBV5-1 and TRBJ1-1; TRBD1 agrees at 9 bases. The CDR3 extends over 13 amino acids. V was clipped by 4 bases and J by 7 bases; unmatched bases: 5. The germline CDR1 and CDR2 sequences are SGHRS and YFSETQ. The CDR3 bases are TGCGCCAGCAGCCTAGGACAGGGGCGTGAAGCTTTCTTT. Translated, it gives CASSLGQGREAFF. The full variable domain, in which reference TRBV5-1 and TRBJ1-1 provide the parts outside the CDR3, is KAGVTQTPRYLIKTRGQQVTLSCSPISGHRSVSWYQQTPGQGLQFLFEYFSETQRNKGNFPGRFSGRQFSNSRSEMNVSTLELGDSALYLCASSLGQGREAFFGQGTRLTVV.

V and J are TRBV6-6 and TRBJ1-6; 12 positions match TRBD1. Germline CDR1 reads MNHNY; CDR2 reads SVGAGI (reference sequence). The V and J ends lost 5 bases and 7 bases, in that order; junction bases with no gene match: 6. This CDR3 comprises 16 residues. CDR3 residues: CASSPLGQGANSPLHF. The CDR3 bases are TGTGCCAGCAGTCCCCTGGGACAGGGGGCGAATTCACCCCTCCACTTT.

V and J are TRBV18 and TRBJ2-4; maybe TRBD2 (6 bases). V lost 2 bases, J lost 7 bases, and 15 bases lay in between. The CDR3 is 15 residues long. Germline V gene data show CDR1 as KGHSH and CDR2 as LQKENI. The CDR3 DNA sequence: TGTGCCAGCTCACCAGGGACTTCGGAGGGGAACATTCAGTACTTC. This gives the protein CASSPGTSEGNIQYF.

This rearrangement joins TRBV20-1 to TRBJ1-5; D possibly corresponds to TRBD1 (6 bases). CDR1 and CDR2 (germline): DFQATT, SNEGSKA (reference sequence). Trimming left V 3 bases short and J 4 bases short, with 13 bases between. The CDR3 is made up of 14 amino acids. CDR3 sequence reads: CSASGGGGNQPQHF. In DNA, the CDR3 is TGCAGTGCTAGTGGGGGCGGTGGTAATCAGCCCCAGCATTTT.

The rearrangement uses TRBV7-9 and TRBJ2-1; TRBD1 matches at 7 bases. Trimming cost V 8 bases and J 1 base; bases outside gene matches: 8. The CDR3 loop spans 15 amino acids. Germline V lookup: CDR1 SEHNR, CDR2 FQNEAQ (reference sequence). This CDR3 is CASVAPGQSYNEQFF. For the CDR3, the DNA is TGTGCCAGCGTCGCCCCGGGACAGTCCTACAATGAGCAGTTCTTC.

This chain uses TRBV25-1 with TRBJ1-1, with a tentative D call TRBD1 (5 bases). The ends were cut back, 8 bases at V and 5 bases at J, with 12 bases in the middle. The CDR3 is 12 amino acids. Germline V lookup: CDR1 MGHDK, CDR2 SYGVNS. The CDR3 here is CASSGDRTEAFF. Here the CDR3 DNA reads TGTGCCAGCTCGGGGGACCGGACTGAAGCTTTCTTT.

As DNA, the CDR3 is TGTGCCAGCAGCTTACCCACGGGCAATGAGCAGTTCTTC. Translated, it gives CASSLPTGNEQFF. The rearrangement joins TRBV11-2 to TRBJ2-1, with D unresolved. Germline V gives CDR1 SGHAT, CDR2 FQNNGV. This CDR3 has 13 amino acids. Trimming took off 2 bases at V and 6 bases at J, with 8 bases between the two ends.

The rearrangement links TRBV25-1 to TRBJ1-6, with D tentatively TRBD1 (5 bases). Germline assignment: CDR1 MGHDK and CDR2 SYGVNS. V gave up 2 bases and J gave up 7 bases, with 12 bases separating them. The CDR3 runs 15 residues. The CDR3 DNA reads TGTGCCAGCAGTGAACGCGGGGGGATCAATTCACCCCTCCACTTT. Encoded protein: CASSERGGINSPLHF.

The chain links TRBV30 to TRBJ2-5; 7 bases line up with TRBD1. The V and J ends lost 5 bases and 7 bases, in that order; junction bases with no gene match: 13. The CDR3 has 14 residues. Germline-derived CDR1 and CDR2 are GTSNPN and SVGIG (reference sequence). This CDR3 is CAWGTEALWGTQYF. The CDR3 DNA sequence: TGTGCCTGGGGGACAGAGGCTCTATGGGGGACCCAGTACTTC.

This clone has more than one count but fewer than ten. This sequence joins TRBV6-5 and TRBJ2-7, with a weak D call TRBD1 (6 bases). The V end was cut by 10 bases, the J end by 4 bases, with 23 bases between. The CDR3 sequence is 15 residues long. Looked up from germline, CDR1 is MNHEY and CDR2 is SVGAGI. The CDR3 region is CATNELQGNPYEQYV. In nucleotides, the CDR3 is TGTGCCACCAACGAGTTACAGGGAAACCCTTACGAGCAGTACGTC.

The rearrangement uses TRBV27 and TRBJ1-5; 7 bases align to TRBD1. J lost 4 bases, V lost 6 bases, and 6 bases had no gene match. This CDR3 comprises 14 residues. Germline CDR1 is MNHEY and CDR2 is SMNVEV (reference sequence). This chain's CDR3 is CASSSDRTNQPQHF. The CDR3 nucleotides read TGTGCCAGCAGCTCGGACAGGACGAATCAGCCCCAGCATTTT.

The V gene is TRBV3-1 (or the pseudogene TRBV3-2), the J gene TRBJ2-2; D might be TRBD1 (6 bases). Trimming removed 3 bases at V and 0 bases at J, with 14 bases between. Germline V gene lookup returns CDR1 LGHDT and CDR2 YNNKEL (reference sequence). The CDR3 consists of 17 residues. CDR3 bases: TGTGCCAGCAGCCAGTTTGGGACATCGGCGAACACCGGGGAGCTGTTTTTT. It codes for CASSQFGTSANTGELFF.

The chain carries TRBV28 and TRBJ2-6; D call uncertain. The CDR3 has 15 residues. The germline V gene has CDR1 MDHEN and CDR2 SYDVKM. Trimming pared 3 bases from V and 1 base from J, leaving 7 bases between. CDR3 sequence reads: CASSFTRSGANVLTF. CDR3 in DNA: TGTGCCAGCAGTTTTACTCGTTCTGGGGCCAACGTCCTGACTTTC.

V and J are TRBV2 and TRBJ1-1; TRBD1 might be the D (5 bases). CDR1 is SNHLY, CDR2 FYNNEI, per germline. This CDR3 is 12 amino acids long. The V end was cut by 8 bases, the J end by 4 bases, with 11 bases between. The CDR3 sequence is CASGRQGTEAFF. In DNA, the CDR3 is TGTGCCAGCGGACGTCAGGGCACTGAAGCTTTCTTT. Looking up the rest from reference TRBV2 and TRBJ1-1 gives the full variable domain: EPEVTQTPSHQVTQMGQEVILRCVPISNHLYFYWYRQILGQKVEFLVSFYNNEISEKSEIFDDQFSVERPDGSNFTLKIRSTKLEDSAMYFCASGRQGTEAFFGQGTRLTVV.